This T cell receptor beta chain was identified in a study of CD4 T cells in relation to SARS-CoV-2 and coronaviruses. About the study: TCR beta CDR3s were sequenced after 10-day antigen culture of PBMCs.

This CDR3 has 17 residues. Trimming pared 5 bases from V and 0 bases from J, leaving 17 bases between. Germline CDR1 SEHNR, CDR2 FQNEAQ (reference sequence). CD4 enrichment then naive enrichment separated naive from memory CD4+ cells. This clone was found a few times. The antigen is undetermined. Only in-frame clones appear in the TCRdb table, and some are missing; sequencing was by immunoSEQ multiplex PCR. The sample consists of more than 35,000 clones, over 70% of them appearing once. This receptor was identified in an adult with COVID-19. The chain employs TRBV7-9 and TRBJ1-3, with D possibly TRBD1 on 6 matching bases. The sample was memory CD4+ T cells from PBMCs, cultured in vitro. The CDR3 bases are TGTGCCAGCAGCCGATTCCTCGGGGACAACTCTGGAAACACCATATATTTT. It yields the protein CASSRFLGDNSGNTIYF.